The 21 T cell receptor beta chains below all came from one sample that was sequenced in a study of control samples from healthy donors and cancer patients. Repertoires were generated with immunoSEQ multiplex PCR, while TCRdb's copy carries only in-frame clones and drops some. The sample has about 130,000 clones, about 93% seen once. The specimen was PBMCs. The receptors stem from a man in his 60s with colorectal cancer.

The CDR3 region is CASSQTVGAGAQETQYF. CDR3 in DNA: TGTGCCAGCAGCCAAACAGTAGGGGCAGGGGCCCAAGAGACCCAGTACTTC. The chain links TRBV3-1 (or the pseudogene TRBV3-2) to TRBJ2-5; D might be TRBD1 (6 bases). With 2 bases removed from V and 1 base from J, the gap between germline ends came to 17 bases. This CDR3 has 17 amino acids. Germline-derived CDR1 and CDR2 are LGHDT and YNNKEL (reference sequence).

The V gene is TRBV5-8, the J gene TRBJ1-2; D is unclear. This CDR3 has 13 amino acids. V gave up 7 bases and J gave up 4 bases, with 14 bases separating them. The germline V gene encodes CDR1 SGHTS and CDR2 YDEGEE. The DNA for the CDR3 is TGTGCCAGCGCCTACGCAGATGCCTATGGCTACACCTTC. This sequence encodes CASAYADAYGYTF.

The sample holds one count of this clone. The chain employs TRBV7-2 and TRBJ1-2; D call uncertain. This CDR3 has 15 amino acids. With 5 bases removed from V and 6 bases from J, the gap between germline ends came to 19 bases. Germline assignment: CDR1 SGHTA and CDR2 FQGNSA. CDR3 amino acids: CASSQAGKELDGYTF. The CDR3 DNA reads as TGTGCCAGCAGCCAGGCGGGAAAAGAGCTCGATGGCTACACCTTC.

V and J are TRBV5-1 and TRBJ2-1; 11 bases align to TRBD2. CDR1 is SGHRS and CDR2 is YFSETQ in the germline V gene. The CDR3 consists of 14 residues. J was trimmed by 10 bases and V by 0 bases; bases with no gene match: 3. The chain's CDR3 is CASSLGLAGYEQFF. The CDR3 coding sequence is TGCGCCAGCAGCTTGGGACTAGCGGGGTACGAGCAGTTCTTC.

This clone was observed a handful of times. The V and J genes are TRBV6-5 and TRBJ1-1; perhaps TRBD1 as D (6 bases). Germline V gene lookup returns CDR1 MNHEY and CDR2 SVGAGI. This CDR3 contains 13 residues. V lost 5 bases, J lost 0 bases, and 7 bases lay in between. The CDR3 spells CASSRQVNTEAFF. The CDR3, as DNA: TGTGCCAGCAGTAGACAGGTGAACACTGAAGCTTTCTTT.

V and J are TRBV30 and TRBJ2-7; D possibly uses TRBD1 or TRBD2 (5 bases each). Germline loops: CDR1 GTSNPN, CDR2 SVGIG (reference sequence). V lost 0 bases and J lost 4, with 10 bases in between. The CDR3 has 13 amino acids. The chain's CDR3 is CAWSVGRYYEQYF. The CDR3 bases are TGTGCCTGGAGTGTGGGACGGTATTACGAGCAGTACTTC.

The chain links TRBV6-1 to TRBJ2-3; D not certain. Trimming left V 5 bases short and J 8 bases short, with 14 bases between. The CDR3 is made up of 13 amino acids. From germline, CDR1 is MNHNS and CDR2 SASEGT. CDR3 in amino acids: CASSSPVGITQYF. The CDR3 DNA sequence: TGTGCCAGCAGTTCCCCCGTAGGGATTACGCAGTATTTT.

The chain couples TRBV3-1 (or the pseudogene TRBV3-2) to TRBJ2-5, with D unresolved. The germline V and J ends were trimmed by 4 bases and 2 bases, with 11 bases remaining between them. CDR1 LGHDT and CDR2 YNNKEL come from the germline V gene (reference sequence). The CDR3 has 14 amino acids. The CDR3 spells CASSRSEGQETQYF. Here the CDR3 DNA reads TGTGCCAGCAGCCGATCCGAAGGGCAAGAGACCCAGTACTTC.

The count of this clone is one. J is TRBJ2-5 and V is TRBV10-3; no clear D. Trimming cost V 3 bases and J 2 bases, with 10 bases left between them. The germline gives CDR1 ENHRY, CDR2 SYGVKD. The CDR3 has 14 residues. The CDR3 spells CAISDNPKQETQYF. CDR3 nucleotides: TGTGCCATCAGTGATAATCCAAAACAAGAGACCCAGTACTTC.

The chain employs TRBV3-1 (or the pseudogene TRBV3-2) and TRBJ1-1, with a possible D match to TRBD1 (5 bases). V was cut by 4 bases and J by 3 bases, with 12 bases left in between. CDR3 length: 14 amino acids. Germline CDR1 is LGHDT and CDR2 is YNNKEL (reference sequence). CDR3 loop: CASSLGPGDTEAFF. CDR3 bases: TGTGCCAGCAGCCTAGGCCCGGGGGACACTGAAGCTTTCTTT.

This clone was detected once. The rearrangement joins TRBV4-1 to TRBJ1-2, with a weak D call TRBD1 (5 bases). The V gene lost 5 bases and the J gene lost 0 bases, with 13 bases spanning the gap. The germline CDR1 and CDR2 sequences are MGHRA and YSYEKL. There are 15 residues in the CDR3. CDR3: CASSSSVGPNYGYTF. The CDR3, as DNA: TGCGCCAGCAGCTCCAGTGTGGGGCCTAACTATGGCTACACCTTC.

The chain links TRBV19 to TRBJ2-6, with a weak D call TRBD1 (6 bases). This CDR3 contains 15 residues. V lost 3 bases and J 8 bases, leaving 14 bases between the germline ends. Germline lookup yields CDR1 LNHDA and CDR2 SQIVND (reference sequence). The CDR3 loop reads CASSINRVETNVLTF. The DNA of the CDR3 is TGTGCCAGTAGTATTAACAGGGTGGAGACCAACGTCCTGACTTTC.

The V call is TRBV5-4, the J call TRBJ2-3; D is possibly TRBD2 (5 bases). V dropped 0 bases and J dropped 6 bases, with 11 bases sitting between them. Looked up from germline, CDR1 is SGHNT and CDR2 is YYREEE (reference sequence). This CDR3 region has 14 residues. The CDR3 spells CASSLDPRGDTQYF. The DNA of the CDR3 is TGTGCCAGCAGCTTGGACCCGCGCGGGGATACGCAGTATTTT.

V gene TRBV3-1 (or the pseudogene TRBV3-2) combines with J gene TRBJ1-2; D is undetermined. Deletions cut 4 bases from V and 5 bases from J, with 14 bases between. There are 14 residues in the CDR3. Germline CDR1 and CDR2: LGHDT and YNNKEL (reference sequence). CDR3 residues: CASSPAPMGYGYTF. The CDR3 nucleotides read TGTGCCAGCAGCCCTGCCCCGATGGGTTATGGCTACACCTTC.

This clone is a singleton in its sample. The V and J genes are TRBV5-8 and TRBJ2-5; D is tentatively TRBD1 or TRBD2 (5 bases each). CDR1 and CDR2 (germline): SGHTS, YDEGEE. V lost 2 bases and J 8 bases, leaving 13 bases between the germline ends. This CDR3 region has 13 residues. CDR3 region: CASSLGTSYTQYF. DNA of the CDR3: TGTGCCAGCAGCTTAGGGACCTCTTACACCCAGTACTTC.

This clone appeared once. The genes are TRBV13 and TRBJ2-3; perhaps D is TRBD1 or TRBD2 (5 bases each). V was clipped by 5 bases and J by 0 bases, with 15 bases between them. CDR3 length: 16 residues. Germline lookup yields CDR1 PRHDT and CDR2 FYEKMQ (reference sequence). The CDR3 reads CASSPPWDHSTDTQYF. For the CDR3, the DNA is TGTGCCAGCAGCCCGCCCTGGGACCACAGCACAGATACGCAGTATTTT.

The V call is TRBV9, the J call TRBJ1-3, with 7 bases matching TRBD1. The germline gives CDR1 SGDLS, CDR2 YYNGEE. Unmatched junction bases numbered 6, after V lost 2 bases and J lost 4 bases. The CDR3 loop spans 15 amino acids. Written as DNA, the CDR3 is TGTGCCAGCAGCGTGACAGGGCAGTCCGGAAACACCATATATTTT. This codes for CASSVTGQSGNTIYF.

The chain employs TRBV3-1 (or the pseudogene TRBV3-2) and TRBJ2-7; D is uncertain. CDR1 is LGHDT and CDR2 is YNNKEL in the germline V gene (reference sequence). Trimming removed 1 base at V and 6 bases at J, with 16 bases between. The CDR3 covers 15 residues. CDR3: CASSQGAAAGSEQYF. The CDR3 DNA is TGTGCCAGCAGCCAAGGGGCGGCGGCCGGTTCCGAGCAGTACTTC.

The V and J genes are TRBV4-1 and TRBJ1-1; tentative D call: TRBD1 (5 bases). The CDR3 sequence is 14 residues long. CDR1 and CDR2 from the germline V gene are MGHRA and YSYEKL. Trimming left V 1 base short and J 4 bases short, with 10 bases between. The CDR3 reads CASSQGGERTEAFF. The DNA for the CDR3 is TGCGCCAGCAGCCAAGGGGGGGAGCGCACTGAAGCTTTCTTT.

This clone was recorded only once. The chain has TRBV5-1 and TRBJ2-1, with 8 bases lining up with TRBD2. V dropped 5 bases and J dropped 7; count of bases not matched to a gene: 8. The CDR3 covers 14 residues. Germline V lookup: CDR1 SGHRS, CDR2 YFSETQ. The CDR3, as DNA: TGCGCCAGCAGGTTTGATGGACTAGCAAATGAGCAGTTCTTC. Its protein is CASRFDGLANEQFF.

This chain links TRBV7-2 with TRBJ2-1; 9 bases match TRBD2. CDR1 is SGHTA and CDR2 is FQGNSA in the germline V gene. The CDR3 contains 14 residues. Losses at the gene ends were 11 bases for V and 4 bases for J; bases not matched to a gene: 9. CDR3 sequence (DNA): TGTGCCTCCCAGGCTAGCGGGGTTTACAATGAGCAGTTCTTC. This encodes CASQASGVYNEQFF. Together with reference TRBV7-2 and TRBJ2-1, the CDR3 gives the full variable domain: GAGVSQSPSNKVTEKGKDVELRCDPISGHTALYWYRQSLGQGLEFLIYFQGNSAPDKSGLPSDRFSAERTGGSVSTLTIQRTQQEDSAVYLCASQASGVYNEQFFGPGTRLTVL.